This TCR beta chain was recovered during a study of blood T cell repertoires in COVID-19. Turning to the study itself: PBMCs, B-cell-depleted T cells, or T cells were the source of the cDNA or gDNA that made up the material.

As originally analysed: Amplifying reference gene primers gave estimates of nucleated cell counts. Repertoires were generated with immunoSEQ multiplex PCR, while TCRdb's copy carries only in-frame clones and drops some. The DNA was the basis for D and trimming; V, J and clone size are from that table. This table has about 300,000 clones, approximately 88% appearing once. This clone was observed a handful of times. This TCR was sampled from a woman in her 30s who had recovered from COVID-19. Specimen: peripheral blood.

The chain's CDR3 is CASSSQRGGSNEQFF. The CDR3 DNA follows: TGTGCCAGCAGCTCACAGCGGGGGGGCTCCAATGAGCAGTTCTTC. V gene TRBV7-8 combines with J gene TRBJ2-1; 10 bases map to TRBD2. CDR1 and CDR2 from the germline V gene are SGHVS and FQNEAQ. This CDR3 has 15 amino acids. Trimming at V came to 4 bases and at J to 6 bases, leaving 6 bases not matched to a gene. The variable domain in full, completed from reference TRBV7-8 and TRBJ2-1, reads GAGVSQSPRYKVAKRGQDVALRCDPISGHVSLFWYQQALGQGPEFLTYFQNEAQLDKSGLPSDRFFAERPEGSVSTLKIQRTQQEDSAVYLCASSSQRGGSNEQFFGPGTRLTVL.